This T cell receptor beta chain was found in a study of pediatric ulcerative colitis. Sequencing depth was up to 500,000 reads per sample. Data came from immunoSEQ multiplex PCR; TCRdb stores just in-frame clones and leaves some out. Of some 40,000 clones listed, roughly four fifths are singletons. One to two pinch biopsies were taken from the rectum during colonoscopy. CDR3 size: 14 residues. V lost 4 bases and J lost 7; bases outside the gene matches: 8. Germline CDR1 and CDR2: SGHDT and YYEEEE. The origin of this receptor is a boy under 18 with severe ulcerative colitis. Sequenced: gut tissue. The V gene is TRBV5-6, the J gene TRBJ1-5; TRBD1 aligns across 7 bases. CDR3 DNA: TGTGCCAGCAGCAGGGGACAGAACGGGCAGCCCCAGCATTTT. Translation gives CASSRGQNGQPQHF.